Each of the 3 T cell receptor beta chains below was sequenced from the same sample in a study of T cells in Graves' hyperthyroidism and ophthalmopathy. Amplified TCR beta CDR3 regions came from RNA transcripts. TCR CDR3 underwent first-round RT-PCR with the HTBI primer set. Each CDR3 protein gets one entry after TCRdb re-called the multiplex PCR reads with MiXCR. Among under 350,000 distinct CDR3 sequences listed, 15% to 20% were seen once. Sequencing was done on a sample of blood. The source is a woman between 45 and 65 years old with Graves' hyperthyroidism.

This clonotype has a count of ten or more. The gene calls are TRBV11-1 and TRBJ2-3; D gene ambiguous. The CDR3 length is 11 residues. Trimming cost V 5 bases and J 6 bases, with 6 bases left between them. Germline V gives CDR1 SGHAT, CDR2 FQDESV (reference sequence). CDR3 amino acids: CASSREDTQYF. The CDR3 nucleotides are TGTGCCAGCAGCCGCGAGGATACGCAGTATTTT.

This clonotype was observed many times. This chain connects TRBV12-3 or TRBV12-4 to TRBJ2-7; the D gene is possibly TRBD1 (6 bases). CDR3 size: 14 residues. V lost 0 bases to trimming and J lost 3 bases, with 9 bases between them. The CDR3 sequence: CASSLAPRGYEQYF. CDR3 nucleotides: TGTGCCAGCAGTTTAGCTCCCAGGGGCTACGAGCAGTACTTC.

At least ten counts were recorded for this clonotype. V usage is TRBV2 and J usage is TRBJ1-5, with D perhaps matching TRBD1 (6 bases). V lost 4 bases and J lost 4, with 14 bases in between. This CDR3 has 15 residues. CDR1 is SNHLY, CDR2 FYNNEI, per germline. The chain's CDR3 is CASSGMDSYNQPQHF. The CDR3 DNA is TGTGCCAGCAGTGGAATGGACAGCTATAATCAGCCCCAGCATTTT.